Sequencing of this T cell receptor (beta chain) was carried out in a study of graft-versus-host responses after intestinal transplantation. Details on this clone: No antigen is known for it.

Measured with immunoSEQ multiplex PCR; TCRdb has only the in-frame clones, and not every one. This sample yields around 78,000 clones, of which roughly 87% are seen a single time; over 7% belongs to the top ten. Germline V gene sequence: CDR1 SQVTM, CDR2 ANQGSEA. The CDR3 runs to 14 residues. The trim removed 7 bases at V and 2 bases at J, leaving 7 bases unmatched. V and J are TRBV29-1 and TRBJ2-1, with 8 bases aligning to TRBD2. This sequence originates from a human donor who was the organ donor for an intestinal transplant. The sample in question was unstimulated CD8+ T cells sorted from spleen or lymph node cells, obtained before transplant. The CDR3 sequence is CSGSPGLAYNEQFF. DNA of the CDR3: TGCAGCGGGTCCCCGGGACTAGCCTACAATGAGCAGTTCTTC.